Only one count was recorded for the clone carrying this TCR beta chain. Its matching antigen is unknown. Mismatch with germline at one junction end may stem from a read error. The record originates from a study of tumor and adjacent non-tumor tissue in lung cancer. Across the whole study: The patients, roughly 10 men and roughly 5 women, were about 30 to 76 with stage I to III disease.

General study results and limits: Significantly higher TCR diversity was found in tumor than normal lung. In normal lung, the top 100 clones were significantly more dominant than in tumor.

The template was RNA from unsorted bulk tissue. Distant lung tissue was collected more than 3 cm away from the tumor edge. Three rounds of nested PCR, following a modified ARM-PCR protocol, produced the TCRbeta library. TCRdb re-called the multiplex PCR reads through MiXCR, storing one row per CDR3 protein. The table records around 80,000 distinct CDR3 sequences, about 82% of them present only once. Germline V gives CDR1 SGHAT, CDR2 FQNNGV. The CDR3 is made up of 13 amino acids. This clonotype originated in a man aged 60-69 years with non-small cell lung cancer. The chain carries TRBV11-2 and TRBJ2-5; D is undetermined. Material: distant non-tumor lung tissue. The DNA for the CDR3 is TGTGTCAGCAGCTCTACAGAGGAAGAGACCCATTATTTC. It specifies CVSSSTEEETHYF.